The next 10 T cell receptor beta chains were all read from a single sample in a study of somatic mutations in cytotoxic T cells in rheumatoid arthritis. Profiling relied on immunoSEQ multiplex PCR, and the TCRdb table lists in-frame clones only, not all of them. The sample includes approximately 18,000 clones, roughly 90% of them seen just once. Source material: CD8+ T cells sorted from blood. Receptor source: a man aged 40-49 years in good health.

The rearrangement links TRBV27 to TRBJ2-1, with D maybe TRBD2 (6 bases). V was clipped by 0 bases and J by 4 bases, with 13 bases between them. There are 16 residues in the CDR3. From germline, CDR1 is MNHEY and CDR2 SMNVEV (reference sequence). The DNA for the CDR3 is TGTGCCAGCAGTTTATCGCCCGGAGGGCCTTACAATGAGCAGTTCTTC. It codes for CASSLSPGGPYNEQFF.

The chain employs TRBV5-6 and TRBJ2-1; D is uncertain. The CDR3 is 14 amino acids. Between the trimmed V and J ends, which lost 0 bases and 3 bases, there was a span of 7 bases. CDR1 is SGHDT, CDR2 YYEEEE, per germline. The CDR3 region is CASSLGADYNEQFF. CDR3 bases: TGTGCCAGCAGCTTGGGGGCAGACTACAATGAGCAGTTCTTC.

The V and J genes are TRBV6-5 and TRBJ2-5; 8 nucleotides line up with TRBD1. The J call is in doubt because the DNA end fits TRBJ2-7 better. In germline, CDR1 is MNHEY, CDR2 SVGAGI. The CDR3 runs 15 residues. Here the CDR3 reads CASTKDRARWYEQYF. The DNA for the CDR3 is TGTGCCAGCACCAAGGACAGGGCACGATGGTACGAGCAGTACTTC.

The chain recombines TRBV27 with TRBJ2-7, with 9 bases fitting TRBD2. This CDR3 comprises 15 residues. Germline loops: CDR1 MNHEY, CDR2 SMNVEV (reference sequence). V trimming: 3 bases; J trimming: 4 bases; junction bases outside the gene matches: 7. CDR3 DNA: TGTGCCAGCAGTTTCCTCCTAGCGGGACCTTACGAGCAGTACTTC. This gives the protein CASSFLLAGPYEQYF.

This chain joins TRBV2 and TRBJ1-2, with a tentative D call TRBD1 (5 bases). The ends were cut back, 5 bases at V and 3 bases at J, with 13 bases in the middle. This CDR3 has 14 residues. Looked up from germline, CDR1 is SNHLY and CDR2 is FYNNEI. The CDR3 sequence is CASSLMGQHYGYTF. Here the CDR3 DNA reads TGTGCCAGCAGTCTAATGGGGCAGCACTATGGCTACACCTTC.

V and J are TRBV27 and TRBJ2-3, with D uncertain. This CDR3 is 12 amino acids long. Between the trimmed V and J ends, which lost 4 bases and 4 bases, there was a span of 6 bases. Per the germline V gene, CDR1 is MNHEY and CDR2 is SMNVEV (reference sequence). CDR3 coding DNA: TGTGCCAGCAGTTACGCTTCAGATACGCAGTATTTT. Its translation is CASSYASDTQYF.

The chain combines TRBV19 with TRBJ2-7; D gene ambiguous. CDR3 length equals 15 residues. Germline CDR1 reads LNHDA; CDR2 reads SQIVND (reference sequence). Trimming removed 2 bases from V and 1 base from J, with 12 bases in between. The CDR3 DNA sequence: TGTGCCAGTAGTATAACTACACTGTATTCCTACGAGCAGTACTTC. Amino acid sequence: CASSITTLYSYEQYF.

J is TRBJ2-1 and V is TRBV7-6, with D possibly matching TRBD2 (5 bases). Trimming stripped 6 bases from V and 2 bases from J, with 20 bases between. The CDR3 totals 17 residues. Per germline, CDR1 SGHVS and CDR2 FNYEAQ. In nucleotides, the CDR3 is TGTGCCAGCAGTCCCGGCGGGCCATCCGATGCCTACAATGAGCAGTTCTTC. Amino acids: CASSPGGPSDAYNEQFF.

The V gene is TRBV29-1, the J gene TRBJ1-2, with 9 bases identical to TRBD1. The ends lost 4 bases at V and 2 bases at J; junction bases unmatched: 2. The CDR3 has 13 residues. The germline gives CDR1 SQVTM, CDR2 ANQGSEA. CDR3 in DNA: TGCAGCGTTGCGGACAGGGGAAACTATGGCTACACCTTC. It yields the protein CSVADRGNYGYTF.

This clone has just one count. The chain is built from TRBV6-6 and TRBJ2-1; 9 bases line up with TRBD1. The ends lost 6 bases at V and 7 bases at J; junction bases unmatched: 10. This CDR3 has 15 amino acids. Germline CDR1 is MNHNY and CDR2 is SVGAGI (reference sequence). This CDR3 reads CASRTPTGGRNEQFF. DNA of the CDR3: TGTGCCAGCAGGACCCCGACAGGGGGAAGGAATGAGCAGTTCTTC.